A single sample gave rise to the 4 T cell receptor beta chains below, sequenced in a study of cytomegalovirus exposure and HLA in healthy donors. A multiplex PCR was run with 60 Vbeta primers and 13 Jbeta primers. Clones were read by immunoSEQ multiplex PCR, and TCRdb kept only the in-frame ones, dropping some. This table holds around 77,000 clones, about four fifths found once. Material: PBMCs. These receptors were obtained from a man between 40 and 49 years old in good health and CMV-seronegative.

The chain has TRBV5-1 and TRBJ2-5, with TRBD1 identical over 9 bases. CDR3 length equals 16 residues. The germline gives CDR1 SGHRS, CDR2 YFSETQ. The ends lost 1 base at V and 5 bases at J; junction bases unmatched: 9. The CDR3 nucleotides read TGCGCCAGCAGCTTGATGGGTATGGGACAGGGCGAGACCCAGTACTTC. It translates to CASSLMGMGQGETQYF.

Points on this clone: Different DNA sequences within this sample yield the same CDR3. This sequence joins TRBV5-1 and TRBJ2-5, with TRBD2 identical over 7 bases. Unmatched junction bases numbered 2, after V lost 1 base and J lost 5 bases. Germline V gene data show CDR1 as SGHRS and CDR2 as YFSETQ. This CDR3 comprises 13 residues. In DNA form, the CDR3 reads TGCGCCAGCAGCTTGACGGGGGGTGAGACCCAGTACTTC. This translates into CASSLTGGETQYF.

The chain combines TRBV30 with TRBJ1-5; perhaps TRBD1 as D (5 bases). The CDR3 has 15 residues. Germline-derived CDR1 and CDR2 are GTSNPN and SVGIG (reference sequence). Trimming removed 0 bases from V and 0 bases from J, with 9 bases in between. CDR3 DNA sequence: TGTGCCTGGAGTGTAGGGGTAAATAGCAATCAGCCCCAGCATTTT. This encodes CAWSVGVNSNQPQHF.

The CDR3 sequence is CASRTGGVPSSSYNSPLHF. The CDR3 DNA sequence: TGTGCCAGCAGAACAGGGGGCGTCCCTTCTAGCTCCTATAATTCACCCCTCCACTTT. The genes are TRBV21-1 and TRBJ1-6; TRBD1, the table's D call, lacks a check against the DNA. TRBV21-1 has pseudogene status. The CDR3 covers 19 residues.